The 14 T cell receptor beta chains reported below all come from one sample, sequenced in a study of T cells in women clearing cervical HPV infection. Data came from immunoSEQ multiplex PCR; TCRdb stores just in-frame clones and leaves some out. The table for this sample gives about 46,000 clones. Material: blood buffy coat. The receptors were sampled from a woman between 18 and 70 years old with a cervical HPV16 infection that either progressed to CIN3+ or cleared (not recorded which).

A note on this clone: Read data end 3 residues before the CDR3 end; the end is taken from the germline J gene. The rearrangement uses TRBV20-1 and TRBJ2-2; TRBD1 matches at 7 bases. There are 14 residues in the CDR3. The V and J ends lost 1 base and 1 base, in that order; junction bases with no gene match: 0. CDR1 DFQATT and CDR2 SNEGSKA come from the germline V gene (reference sequence). This CDR3 is CSARGQGNTGELFF. The covered CDR3 bases are TGCAGTGCTAGAGGACAGGGGAACACCGGGGAG.

With regard to this clone: The CDR3 goes on 3 residues after the read ends, and that part is filled in from the germline J gene. This chain uses TRBV11-2 with TRBJ2-7, with TRBD2 matching 9 bases. Trimming cost V 5 bases and J 5 bases; bases outside gene matches: 10. This CDR3 has 15 amino acids. The germline V gene has CDR1 SGHAT and CDR2 FQNNGV. The CDR3 sequence: CASSASLAGLDEQYF. CDR3 DNA, as far as it was read: TGTGCCAGCAGCGCCTCCCTAGCGGGGCTCGACGAG.

On this clone: The read comes to an end 3 residues before the CDR3 does, leaving the germline J gene to fill in the end. This chain joins TRBV7-3 and TRBJ2-1; 12 nucleotides agree with TRBD2. Germline CDR1 is SGHTA and CDR2 is FQGTGA. With 1 base clipped from V and 8 bases from J, the junction kept 9 bases outside the gene matches. CDR3 length equals 17 residues. CDR3 DNA (partial): TGTGCCAGCAGCTTAAGGGGAACTAGCGGGAGGATCGATGAG. Translated, it gives CASSLRGTSGRIDE. The entire CDR3 protein reads CASSLRGTSGRIDEQFF.

Details on this clone: The observed sequence ends 3 residues before the CDR3 terminus, with the missing tail filled in from the germline J gene. V usage is TRBV2 and J usage is TRBJ2-3, with D tentatively TRBD1 (6 bases). The CDR3 sequence is 15 residues long. Germline CDR1 and CDR2: SNHLY and FYNNEI. The CDR3 loop reads CASSSPGVVVQPQYF. The CDR3 bases that were read are TGTGCCAGCAGTTCACCAGGGGTAGTGGTTCAGCCG.

A note on this clone: The read gets to within 3 residues of the CDR3 end, and the germline J gene fills in the rest. This sequence joins TRBV10-3 and TRBJ2-7; D is unclear. The ends were cut back, 0 bases at V and 4 bases at J, with 7 bases in the middle. The V gene's germline CDR1 is ENHRY and CDR2 SYGVKD. The CDR3 sequence is 13 residues long. CDR3: CAISESPRYEQYF. The CDR3 bases that were read are TGTGCCATCAGTGAGTCCCCAAGGTACGAG.

Concerning this clone: Read coverage stops 3 residues before the CDR3 terminus; the germline J gene supplies the remainder. The chain joins TRBV11-3 to TRBJ2-1, with a tentative D call TRBD2 (5 bases). The CDR3 contains 14 residues. V gave up 3 bases and J gave up 4 bases, with 10 bases separating them. The V gene's germline CDR1 is SGHNT and CDR2 YENEEA. The part of the CDR3 DNA that was read is TGTGCCAGCAGCTTCCAGAGCGGATACAATGAG. This encodes CASSFQSGYNE. The CDR3 in its entirety is CASSFQSGYNEQFF. The full variable domain, in which reference TRBV11-3 and TRBJ2-1 provide the parts outside the CDR3, is EAGVVQSPRYKIIEKKQPVAFWCNPISGHNTLYWYLQNLGQGPELLIRYENEEAVDDSQLPKDRFSAERLKGVDSTLKIQPAELGDSAVYLCASSFQSGYNEQFFGPGTRLTVL.

In the case of this clone: The read ends 3 residues early relative to the CDR3; the germline J gene fills the gap. The V call is TRBV5-1, the J call TRBJ2-7; D remains ambiguous. Germline CDR1 is SGHRS and CDR2 is YFSETQ. V was shortened by 0 bases and J by 1 base, with 11 bases between the two germline ends. The CDR3 runs 15 residues. The CDR3 reads CASSLDMGRSYEQYF. The CDR3 bases that were read are TGCGCCAGCAGCTTGGACATGGGCAGGTCCTACGAG.

About this clone: The sequence runs out 3 residues before the end of the CDR3; the remainder is reconstructed from the germline J gene. The J gene is TRBJ2-5, the V gene TRBV20-1; tentatively, D is TRBD1 (5 bases). The CDR3 is 13 residues long. Germline loops: CDR1 DFQATT, CDR2 SNEGSKA (reference sequence). Between the trimmed V and J ends, which lost 3 bases and 4 bases, there was a span of 12 bases. CDR3: CSARESGRETQYF. The sequenced part of the CDR3 DNA is TGCAGTGCTAGGGAATCAGGGCGAGAGACC.

In regard to this clone: Read data end 3 residues before the CDR3 end; the end is taken from the germline J gene. The rearrangement links TRBV13 to TRBJ2-7; TRBD1 is a possible D gene (6 bases). The CDR3 is made up of 13 amino acids. V was trimmed by 6 bases and J by 4 bases, leaving 13 bases between them. The germline V gene encodes CDR1 PRHDT and CDR2 FYEKMQ (reference sequence). The CDR3 here is CASSLTGWYEQYF. CDR3 bases read: TGTGCCAGCAGTTTAACAGGGTGGTACGAG.

A word on this clone: The read terminates 3 residues before the CDR3 end, so the remaining end is supplied by the germline J gene. The chain employs TRBV18 and TRBJ1-5, with D maybe TRBD1 (6 bases). Germline assignment: CDR1 KGHSH and CDR2 LQKENI. The CDR3 consists of 14 residues. V was trimmed by 4 bases and J by 5 bases, leaving 12 bases between them. CDR3 DNA, as far as it was read: TGTGCCAGCTCACGGCAGGACAGATATCAGCCC. Translation: CASSRQDRYQP. The complete CDR3 protein is CASSRQDRYQPQHF.

CDR3 DNA, as far as it was read: TGTGCCAGCAGCTCGGGAATCTTGGGACAGGGGTGGATATTTGAAAGGGAAAAA. Translating gives CASSSGILGQGWIFEREK. The complete CDR3 reads CASSSGILGQGWIFEREKLFF. The chain links TRBV7-1 to TRBJ1-4; TRBD1 matches 10 bases. The read gets to within 3 residues of the CDR3 end, and the germline J gene fills in the rest. TRBV7-1 is treated as an ORF (open reading frame) with a function not yet certain. This CDR3 spans 21 amino acids. Losses at the gene ends were 3 bases for V and 8 bases for J; bases not matched to a gene: 24.

About this clone itself: The read gets to within 3 residues of the CDR3 end, and the germline J gene fills in the rest. The chain recombines TRBV7-3 with TRBJ2-2; 9 bases fit TRBD1. The ends lost 5 bases at V and 1 base at J; junction bases unmatched: 5. The CDR3 totals 16 residues. CDR1 and CDR2 from the germline V gene are SGHTA and FQGTGA. CDR3 DNA (partial): TGTGCCAGCAGCCGTAGACAGGGGGGGAACACCGGGGAG. Its translation is CASSRRQGGNTGE. The whole CDR3 protein reads CASSRRQGGNTGELFF. The variable domain in full, completed from reference TRBV7-3 and TRBJ2-2, reads GAGVSQTPSNKVTEKGKYVELRCDPISGHTALYWYRQSLGQGPEFLIYFQGTGAADDSGLPNDRFFAVRPEGSVSTLKIQRTERGDSAVYLCASSRRQGGNTGELFFGEGSRLTVL.

Points on this clone: The DNA ends 3 residues before the CDR3 does, and the rest of the CDR3 is filled in from the germline J gene. The V and J genes are TRBV20-1 and TRBJ2-1; D unclear. The CDR3 runs 11 residues. Germline CDR1 DFQATT, CDR2 SNEGSKA (reference sequence). Trimming cost V 3 bases and J 7 bases, with 7 bases left between them. Partial CDR3 DNA: TGCAGTGCTAGCGACAAGAATGAG. Translated: CSASDKNE. The full CDR3 is CSASDKNEQFF.

Notes on this clone: The CDR3 end falls 3 residues outside the read, so it is completed with the germline J gene. The rearrangement joins TRBV19 to TRBJ1-1; D not resolved. V gave up 6 bases and J gave up 1 base, with 12 bases separating them. The germline gives CDR1 LNHDA, CDR2 SQIVND (reference sequence). The CDR3 length is 14 residues. The sequenced CDR3 bases are TGTGCCAGTAGGGTACAGCTACCGAACACTGAA. It encodes CASRVQLPNTE. The complete CDR3 sequence is CASRVQLPNTEAFF.